Sequencing of this T cell receptor beta chain was carried out in a study of cytomegalovirus exposure and HLA in healthy donors. PCR amplification relied on 60 Vbeta primers (plus 13 Jbeta primers). Assay: immunoSEQ multiplex PCR; the TCRdb copy retains only in-frame clones and omits some. The sample has 100,000 to 150,000 clones; under 85% are singletons. A word on this clone: The antigen is undetermined.

Study-wide results and limits: TCR beta V- and J-gene trimming was later associated with a missense DCLRE1C variant.

V lost 2 bases, J lost 4 bases, and 12 bases lay in between. CDR3 length: 16 residues. Germline V gives CDR1 MGHRA, CDR2 YSYEKL. Sequencing was performed on PBMCs. The chain is built from TRBV4-1 and TRBJ2-6, with TRBD1 as a possible D gene (6 bases). The receptor's source is a male donor in good health and CMV-seropositive. The CDR3 sequence: CASSQRTGIGANVLTF. Written as DNA, the CDR3 is TGCGCCAGCAGCCAACGAACAGGGATAGGGGCCAACGTCCTGACTTTC.